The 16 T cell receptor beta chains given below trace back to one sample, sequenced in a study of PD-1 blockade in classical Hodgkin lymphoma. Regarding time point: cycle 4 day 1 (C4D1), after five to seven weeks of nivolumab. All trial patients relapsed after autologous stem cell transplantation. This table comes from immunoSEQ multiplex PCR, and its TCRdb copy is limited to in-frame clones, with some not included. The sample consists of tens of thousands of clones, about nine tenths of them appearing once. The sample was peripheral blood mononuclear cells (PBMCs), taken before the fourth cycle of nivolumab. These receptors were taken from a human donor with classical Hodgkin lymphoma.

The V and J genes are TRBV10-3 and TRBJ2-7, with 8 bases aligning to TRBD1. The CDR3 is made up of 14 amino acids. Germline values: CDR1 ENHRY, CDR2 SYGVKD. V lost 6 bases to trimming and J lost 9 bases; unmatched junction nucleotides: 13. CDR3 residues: CAIRGKDREYGQYF. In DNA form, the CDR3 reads TGTGCCATCAGGGGTAAGGACAGGGAGTATGGGCAGTACTTC.

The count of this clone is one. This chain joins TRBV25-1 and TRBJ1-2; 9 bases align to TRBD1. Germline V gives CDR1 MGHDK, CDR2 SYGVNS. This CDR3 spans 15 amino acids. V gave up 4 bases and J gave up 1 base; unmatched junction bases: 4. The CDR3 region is CASSVWTGVNYGYTF. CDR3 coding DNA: TGTGCCAGCAGTGTCTGGACAGGGGTTAACTATGGCTACACCTTC.

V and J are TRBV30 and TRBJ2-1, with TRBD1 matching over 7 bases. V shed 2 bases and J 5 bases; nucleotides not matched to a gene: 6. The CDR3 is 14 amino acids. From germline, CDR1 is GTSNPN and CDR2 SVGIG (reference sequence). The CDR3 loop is CAWSRDRLHNEQFF. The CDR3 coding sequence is TGTGCCTGGAGTCGGGACAGACTTCACAATGAGCAGTTCTTC.

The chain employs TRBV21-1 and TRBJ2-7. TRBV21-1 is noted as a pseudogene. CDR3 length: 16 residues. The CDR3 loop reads CASSKARRTFSYEQCF. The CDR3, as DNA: TGTGCCAGCAGCAAAGCGAGACGAACTTTTTCCTACGAGCAGTGCTTC.

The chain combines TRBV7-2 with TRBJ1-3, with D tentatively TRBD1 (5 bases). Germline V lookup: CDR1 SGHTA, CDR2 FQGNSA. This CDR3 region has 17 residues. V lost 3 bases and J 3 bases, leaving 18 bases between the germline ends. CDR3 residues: CASSFGPRGTGGNTIYF. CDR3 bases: TGTGCCAGCAGCTTTGGCCCTAGGGGAACCGGTGGAAACACCATATATTTT.

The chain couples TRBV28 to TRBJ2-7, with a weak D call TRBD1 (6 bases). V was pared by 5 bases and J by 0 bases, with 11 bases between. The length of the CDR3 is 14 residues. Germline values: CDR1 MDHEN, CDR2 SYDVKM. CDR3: CASSPQGFSYEQYF. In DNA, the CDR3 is TGTGCCAGCAGTCCTCAGGGGTTCTCCTACGAGCAGTACTTC. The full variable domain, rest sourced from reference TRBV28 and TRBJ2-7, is DVKVTQSSRYLVKRTGEKVFLECVQDMDHENMFWYRQDPGLGLRLIYFSYDVKMKEKGDIPEGYSVSREKKERFSLILESASTNQTSMYLCASSPQGFSYEQYFGPGTRLTVT.

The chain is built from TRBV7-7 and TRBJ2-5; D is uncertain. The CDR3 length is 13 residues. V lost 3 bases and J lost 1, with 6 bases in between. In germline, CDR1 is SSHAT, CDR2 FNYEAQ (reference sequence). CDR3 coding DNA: TGTGCCAGCAGCTTGGCTACCCAAGAGACCCAGTACTTC. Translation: CASSLATQETQYF.

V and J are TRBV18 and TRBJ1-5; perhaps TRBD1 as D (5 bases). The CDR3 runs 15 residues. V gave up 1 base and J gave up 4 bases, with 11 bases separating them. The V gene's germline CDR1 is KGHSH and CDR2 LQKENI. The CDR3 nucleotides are TGTGCCAGCTCACCACGAGGGGAAGTTAATCAGCCCCAGCATTTT. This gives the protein CASSPRGEVNQPQHF.

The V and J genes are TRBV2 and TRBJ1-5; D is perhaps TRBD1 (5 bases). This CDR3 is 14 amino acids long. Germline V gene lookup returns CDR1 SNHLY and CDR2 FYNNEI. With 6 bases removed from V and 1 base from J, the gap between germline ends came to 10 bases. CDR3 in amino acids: CASRRDRSNQPQHF. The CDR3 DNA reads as TGTGCCAGCAGGCGCGACAGAAGCAATCAGCCCCAGCATTTT.

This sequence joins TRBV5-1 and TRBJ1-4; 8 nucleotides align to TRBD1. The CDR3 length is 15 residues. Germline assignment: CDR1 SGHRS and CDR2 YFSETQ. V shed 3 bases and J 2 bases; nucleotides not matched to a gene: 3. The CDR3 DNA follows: TGCGCCAGCAGCTCCCAGGGGGCCACTAATGAAAAACTGTTTTTT. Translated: CASSSQGATNEKLFF.

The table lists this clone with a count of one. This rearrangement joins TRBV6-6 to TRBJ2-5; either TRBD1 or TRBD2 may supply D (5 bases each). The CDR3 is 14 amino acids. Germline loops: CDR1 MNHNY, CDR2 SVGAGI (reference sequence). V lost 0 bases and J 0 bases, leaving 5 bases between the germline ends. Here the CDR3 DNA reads TGTGCCAGCAGTTACTCGGGACACCAAGAGACCCAGTACTTC. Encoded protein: CASSYSGHQETQYF.

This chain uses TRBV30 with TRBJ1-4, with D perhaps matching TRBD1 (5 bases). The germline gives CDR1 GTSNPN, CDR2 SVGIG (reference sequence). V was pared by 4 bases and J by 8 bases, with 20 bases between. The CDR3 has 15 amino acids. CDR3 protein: CAWTRRGLRPEKLFF. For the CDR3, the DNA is TGTGCCTGGACCCGAAGGGGACTGAGGCCCGAAAAACTGTTTTTT.

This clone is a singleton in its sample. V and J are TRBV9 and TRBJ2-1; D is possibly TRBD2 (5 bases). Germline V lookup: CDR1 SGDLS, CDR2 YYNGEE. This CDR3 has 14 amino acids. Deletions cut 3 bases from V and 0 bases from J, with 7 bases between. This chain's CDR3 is CASSEGSSYNEQFF. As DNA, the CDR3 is TGTGCCAGCAGCGAAGGGAGCTCCTACAATGAGCAGTTCTTC.

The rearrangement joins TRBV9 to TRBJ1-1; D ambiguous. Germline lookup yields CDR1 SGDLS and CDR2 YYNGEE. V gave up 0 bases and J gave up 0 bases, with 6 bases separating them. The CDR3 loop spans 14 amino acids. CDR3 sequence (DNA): TGTGCCAGCAGCGTAGGACCAATGAACACTGAAGCTTTCTTT. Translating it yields CASSVGPMNTEAFF.

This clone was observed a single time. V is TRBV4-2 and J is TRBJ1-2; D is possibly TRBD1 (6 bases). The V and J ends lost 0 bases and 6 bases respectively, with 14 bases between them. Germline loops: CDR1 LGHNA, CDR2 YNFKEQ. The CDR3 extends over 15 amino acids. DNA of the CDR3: TGTGCCAGCAGCCAAGATCTGGGGGGCGCTGATGGCTACACCTTC. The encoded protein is CASSQDLGGADGYTF.

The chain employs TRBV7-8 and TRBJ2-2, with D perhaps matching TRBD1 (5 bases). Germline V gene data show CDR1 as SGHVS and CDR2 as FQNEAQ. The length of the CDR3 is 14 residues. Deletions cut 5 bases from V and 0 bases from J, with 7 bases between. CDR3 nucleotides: TGTGCCAGCAGCGCGGACACGAACACCGGGGAGCTGTTTTTT. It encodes CASSADTNTGELFF. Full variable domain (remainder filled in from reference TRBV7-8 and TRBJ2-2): GAGVSQSPRYKVAKRGQDVALRCDPISGHVSLFWYQQALGQGPEFLTYFQNEAQLDKSGLPSDRFFAERPEGSVSTLKIQRTQQEDSAVYLCASSADTNTGELFFGEGSRLTVL.